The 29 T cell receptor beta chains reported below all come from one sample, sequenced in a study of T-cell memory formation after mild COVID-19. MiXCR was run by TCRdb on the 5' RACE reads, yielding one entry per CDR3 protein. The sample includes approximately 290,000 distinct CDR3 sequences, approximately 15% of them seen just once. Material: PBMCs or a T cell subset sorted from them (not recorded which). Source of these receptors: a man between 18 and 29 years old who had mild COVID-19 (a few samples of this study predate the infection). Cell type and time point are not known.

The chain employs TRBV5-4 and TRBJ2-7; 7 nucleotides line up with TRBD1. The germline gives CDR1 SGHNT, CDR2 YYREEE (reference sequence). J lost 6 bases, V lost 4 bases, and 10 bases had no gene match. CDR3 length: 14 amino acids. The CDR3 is CASSPADRVIEQYF. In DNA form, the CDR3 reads TGTGCCAGCAGCCCCGCTGACAGGGTAATCGAGCAGTACTTC.

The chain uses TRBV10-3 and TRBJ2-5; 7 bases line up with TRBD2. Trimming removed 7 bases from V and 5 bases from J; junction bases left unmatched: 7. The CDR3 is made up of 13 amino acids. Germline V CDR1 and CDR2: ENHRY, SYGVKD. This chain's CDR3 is CAINREAGETQYF. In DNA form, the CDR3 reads TGTGCCATCAACCGGGAGGCCGGGGAGACCCAGTACTTC.

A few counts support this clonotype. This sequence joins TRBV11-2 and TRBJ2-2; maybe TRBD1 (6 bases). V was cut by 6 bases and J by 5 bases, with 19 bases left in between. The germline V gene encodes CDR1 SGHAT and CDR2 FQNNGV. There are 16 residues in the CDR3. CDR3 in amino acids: CASRRPGTRSTGELFF. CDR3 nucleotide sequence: TGTGCCAGCAGGCGCCCCGGGACACGCAGTACCGGGGAGCTGTTTTTT.

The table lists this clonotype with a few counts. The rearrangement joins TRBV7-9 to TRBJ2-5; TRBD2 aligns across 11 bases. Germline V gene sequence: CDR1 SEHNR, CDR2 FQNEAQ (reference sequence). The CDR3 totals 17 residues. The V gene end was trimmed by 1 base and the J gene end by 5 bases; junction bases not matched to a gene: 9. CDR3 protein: CASSLVLAGDYSETQYF. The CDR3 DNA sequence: TGTGCCAGCAGCTTAGTACTAGCGGGGGATTATTCGGAGACCCAGTACTTC.

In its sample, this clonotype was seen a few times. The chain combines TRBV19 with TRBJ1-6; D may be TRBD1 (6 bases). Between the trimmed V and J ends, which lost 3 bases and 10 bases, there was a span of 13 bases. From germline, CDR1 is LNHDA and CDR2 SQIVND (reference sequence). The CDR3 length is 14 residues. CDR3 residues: CASSMSGTRSPLHF. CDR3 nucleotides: TGTGCCAGTAGTATGAGTGGGACAAGATCACCCCTCCACTTT. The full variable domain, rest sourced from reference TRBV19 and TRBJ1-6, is DGGITQSPKYLFRKEGQNVTLSCEQNLNHDAMYWYRQDPGQGLRLIYYSQIVNDFQKGDIAEGYSVSREKKESFPLTVTSAQKNPTAFYLCASSMSGTRSPLHFGNGTRLTVT.

The CDR3 DNA reads as TGTGCCAGCAGCGACCTGGAAGGGGTCTGGGGCTACACCTTC. Translation: CASSDLEGVWGYTF. The V and J genes are TRBV4-2 and TRBJ1-2; TRBD1 might be the D (5 bases). Germline V gene lookup returns CDR1 LGHNA and CDR2 YNFKEQ. The ends were cut back, 5 bases at V and 8 bases at J, with 18 bases in the middle. The CDR3 has 14 residues.

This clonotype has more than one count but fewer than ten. CDR3 bases: TGTGCCAGCAAGGGGACCGATTGGGCAGGGGAAGGTATTGAAGCTTTCTTT. Translated, it gives CASKGTDWAGEGIEAFF. The V call is TRBV12-3 or TRBV12-4, the J call TRBJ1-1; the D gene is possibly TRBD1 (6 bases). The CDR3 is made up of 17 amino acids. V was pared by 7 bases and J by 7 bases, with 28 bases between.

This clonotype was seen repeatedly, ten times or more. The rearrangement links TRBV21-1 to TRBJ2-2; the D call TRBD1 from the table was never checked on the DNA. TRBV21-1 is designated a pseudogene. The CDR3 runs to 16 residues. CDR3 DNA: TGTGCCAGCAGCACCAGGGACAGGGGGGCCACCGGGGAGCTGTTTTTT. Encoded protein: CASSTRDRGATGELFF.

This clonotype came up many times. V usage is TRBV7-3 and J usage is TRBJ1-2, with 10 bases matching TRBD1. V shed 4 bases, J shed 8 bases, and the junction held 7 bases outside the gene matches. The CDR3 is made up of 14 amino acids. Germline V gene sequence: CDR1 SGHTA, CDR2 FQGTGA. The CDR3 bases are TGTGCCAGCAGCTCCGGGACAGGGGAATTGGGCTACACCTTC. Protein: CASSSGTGELGYTF.

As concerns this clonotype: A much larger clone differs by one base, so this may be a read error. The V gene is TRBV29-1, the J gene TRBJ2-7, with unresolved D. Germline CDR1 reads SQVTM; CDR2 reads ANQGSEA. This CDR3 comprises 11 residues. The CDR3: CSVVRSSEQYF. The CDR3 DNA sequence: TGCAGCGTTGTACGGTCCTCCGAGCAGTACTTC.

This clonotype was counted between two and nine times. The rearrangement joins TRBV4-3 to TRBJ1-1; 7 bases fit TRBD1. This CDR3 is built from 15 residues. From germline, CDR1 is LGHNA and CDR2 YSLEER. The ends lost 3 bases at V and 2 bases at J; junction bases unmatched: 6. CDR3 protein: CASSQETGINTEAFF. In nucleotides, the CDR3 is TGCGCCAGCAGCCAGGAGACAGGGATCAACACTGAAGCTTTCTTT.

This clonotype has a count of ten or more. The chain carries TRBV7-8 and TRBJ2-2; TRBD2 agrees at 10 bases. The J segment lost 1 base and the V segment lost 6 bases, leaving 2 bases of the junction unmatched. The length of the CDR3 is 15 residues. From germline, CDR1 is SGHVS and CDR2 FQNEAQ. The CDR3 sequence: CASRVAGGNTGELFF. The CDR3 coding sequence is TGTGCCAGCAGAGTAGCGGGGGGGAACACCGGGGAGCTGTTTTTT.

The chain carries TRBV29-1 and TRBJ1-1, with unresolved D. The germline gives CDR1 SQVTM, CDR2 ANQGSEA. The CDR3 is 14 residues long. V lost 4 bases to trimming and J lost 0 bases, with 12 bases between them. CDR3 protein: CSVGPGSMNTEAFF. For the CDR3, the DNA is TGCAGCGTTGGGCCGGGGTCCATGAACACTGAAGCTTTCTTT.

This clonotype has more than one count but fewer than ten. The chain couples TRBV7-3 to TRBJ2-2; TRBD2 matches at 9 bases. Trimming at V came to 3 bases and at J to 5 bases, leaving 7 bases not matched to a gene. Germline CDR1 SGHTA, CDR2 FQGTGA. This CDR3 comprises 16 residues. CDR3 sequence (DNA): TGTGCCAGCAGCTTTTTGGCGGGGGGGCCTACCGGGGAGCTGTTTTTT. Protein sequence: CASSFLAGGPTGELFF.

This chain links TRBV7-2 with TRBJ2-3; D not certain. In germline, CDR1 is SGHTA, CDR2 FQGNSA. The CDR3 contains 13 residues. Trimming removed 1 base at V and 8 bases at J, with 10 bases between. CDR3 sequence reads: CASSLVAGGTQYF. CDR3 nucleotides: TGTGCCAGCAGCTTAGTAGCCGGCGGTACGCAGTATTTT.

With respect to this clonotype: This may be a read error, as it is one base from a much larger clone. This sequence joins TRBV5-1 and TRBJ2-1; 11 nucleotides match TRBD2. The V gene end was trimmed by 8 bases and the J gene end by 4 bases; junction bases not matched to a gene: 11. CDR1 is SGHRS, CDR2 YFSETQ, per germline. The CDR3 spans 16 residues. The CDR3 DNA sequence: TGCGCCAGGAGCCCCCGGCTAGCGGGGGGATACAATGAGCAGTTCTTC. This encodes CARSPRLAGGYNEQFF.

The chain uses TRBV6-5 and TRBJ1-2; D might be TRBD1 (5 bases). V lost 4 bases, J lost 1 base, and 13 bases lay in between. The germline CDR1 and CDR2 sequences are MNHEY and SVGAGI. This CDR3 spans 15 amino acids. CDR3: CASSSTGLGNYGYTF. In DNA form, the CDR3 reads TGTGCCAGCAGTTCTACAGGACTCGGTAACTATGGCTACACCTTC.

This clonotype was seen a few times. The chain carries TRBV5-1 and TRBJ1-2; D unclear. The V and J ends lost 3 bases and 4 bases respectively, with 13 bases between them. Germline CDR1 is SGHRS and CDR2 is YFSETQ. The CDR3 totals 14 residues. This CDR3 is CASSSPDTTYGYTF. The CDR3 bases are TGCGCCAGCAGCTCACCTGACACCACCTATGGCTACACCTTC. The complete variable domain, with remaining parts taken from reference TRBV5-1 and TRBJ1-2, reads KAGVTQTPRYLIKTRGQQVTLSCSPISGHRSVSWYQQTPGQGLQFLFEYFSETQRNKGNFPGRFSGRQFSNSRSEMNVSTLELGDSALYLCASSSPDTTYGYTFGSGTRLTVV.

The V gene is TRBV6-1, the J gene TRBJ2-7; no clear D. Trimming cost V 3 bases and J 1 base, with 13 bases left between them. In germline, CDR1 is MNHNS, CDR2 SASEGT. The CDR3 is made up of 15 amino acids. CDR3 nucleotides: TGTGCCAGCAGTGACACCCTTGGTAGTTCCTACGAGCAGTACTTC. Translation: CASSDTLGSSYEQYF.

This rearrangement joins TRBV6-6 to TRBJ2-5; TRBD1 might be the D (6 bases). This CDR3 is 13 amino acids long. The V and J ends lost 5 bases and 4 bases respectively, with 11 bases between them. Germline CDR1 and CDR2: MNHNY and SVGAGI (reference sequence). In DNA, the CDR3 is TGTGCCAGCAGTACCGGGGACATAGAGACCCAGTACTTC. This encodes CASSTGDIETQYF.

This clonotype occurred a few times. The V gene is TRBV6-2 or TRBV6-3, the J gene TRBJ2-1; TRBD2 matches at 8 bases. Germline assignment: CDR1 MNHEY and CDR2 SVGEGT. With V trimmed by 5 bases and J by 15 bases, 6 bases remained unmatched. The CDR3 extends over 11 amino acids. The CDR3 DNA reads TGTGCCAGCAGTCAAGCGGGGGCGGCGTTCTTC. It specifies CASSQAGAAFF.

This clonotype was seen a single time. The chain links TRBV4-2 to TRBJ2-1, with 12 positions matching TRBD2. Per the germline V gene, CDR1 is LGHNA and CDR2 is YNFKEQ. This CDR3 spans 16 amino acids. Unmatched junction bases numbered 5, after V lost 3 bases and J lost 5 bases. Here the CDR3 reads CASSQLLAGGNNEQFF. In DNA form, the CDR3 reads TGTGCCAGCAGCCAGCTACTAGCGGGGGGCAACAATGAGCAGTTCTTC.

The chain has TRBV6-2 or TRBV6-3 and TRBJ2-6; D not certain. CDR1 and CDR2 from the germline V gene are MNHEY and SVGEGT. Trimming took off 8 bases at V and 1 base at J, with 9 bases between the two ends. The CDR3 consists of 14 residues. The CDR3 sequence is CASRRLSGANVLTF. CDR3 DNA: TGTGCCAGCCGACGTCTGTCTGGGGCCAACGTCCTGACTTTC.

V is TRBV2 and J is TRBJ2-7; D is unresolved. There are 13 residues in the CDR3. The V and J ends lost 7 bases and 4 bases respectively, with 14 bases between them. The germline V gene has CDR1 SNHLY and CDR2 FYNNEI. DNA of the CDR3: TGTGCCAGCATCCGGAGTCGTATGTACGAGCAGTACTTC. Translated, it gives CASIRSRMYEQYF. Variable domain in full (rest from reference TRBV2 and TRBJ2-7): EPEVTQTPSHQVTQMGQEVILRCVPISNHLYFYWYRQILGQKVEFLVSFYNNEISEKSEIFDDQFSVERPDGSNFTLKIRSTKLEDSAMYFCASIRSRMYEQYFGPGTRLTVT.

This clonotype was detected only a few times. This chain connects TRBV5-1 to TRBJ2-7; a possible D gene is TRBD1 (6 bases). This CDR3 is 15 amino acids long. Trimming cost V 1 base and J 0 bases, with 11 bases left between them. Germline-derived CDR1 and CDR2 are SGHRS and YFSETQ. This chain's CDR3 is CASSLSQGSSYEQYV. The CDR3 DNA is TGCGCCAGCAGCTTGAGTCAGGGGAGCTCCTACGAGCAGTACGTC.

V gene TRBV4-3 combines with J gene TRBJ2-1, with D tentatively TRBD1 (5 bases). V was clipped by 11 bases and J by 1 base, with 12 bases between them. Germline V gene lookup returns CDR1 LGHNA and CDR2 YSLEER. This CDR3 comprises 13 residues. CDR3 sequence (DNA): TGCGCCTCCGCCAGGGTATCCTACAATGAGCAGTTCTTC. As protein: CASARVSYNEQFF.

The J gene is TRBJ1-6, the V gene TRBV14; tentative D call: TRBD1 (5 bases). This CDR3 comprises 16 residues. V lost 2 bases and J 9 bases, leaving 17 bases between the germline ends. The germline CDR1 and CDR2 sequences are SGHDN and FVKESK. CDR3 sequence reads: CASSQSGRRGASPLHF. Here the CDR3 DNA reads TGTGCCAGCAGCCAATCCGGCAGGCGAGGGGCTTCACCCCTCCACTTT.

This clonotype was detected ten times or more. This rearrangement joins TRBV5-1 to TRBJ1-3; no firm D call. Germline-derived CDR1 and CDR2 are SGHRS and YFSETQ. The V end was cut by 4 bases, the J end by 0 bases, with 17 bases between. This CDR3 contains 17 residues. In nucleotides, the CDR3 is TGCGCCAGCAGCCCCACAACACAGTCGAGCTCTGGAAACACCATATATTTT. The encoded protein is CASSPTTQSSSGNTIYF.

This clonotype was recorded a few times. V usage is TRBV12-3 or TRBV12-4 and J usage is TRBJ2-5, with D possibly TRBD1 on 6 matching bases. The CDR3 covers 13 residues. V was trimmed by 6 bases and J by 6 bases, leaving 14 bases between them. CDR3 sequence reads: CASSLDSRQTQYF. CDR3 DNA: TGTGCCAGCAGCCTGGACAGTCGGCAGACCCAGTACTTC.